These T cell receptor beta chains were read from a single sample in a study of shared clonotypes between healthy human individuals. TCRdb's table, derived via immunoSEQ multiplex PCR, lists solely in-frame clones and lacks some. The data contain over 850,000 clones, around 82% of them singletons. Material for sequencing was memory CD4+ T cells from PBMCs. The receptors come from a man aged 18 to 35 in good health. Some clones in this sample may be carry-over from other donors' samples. Each CDR3 is given with its conserved first and last residue. Fields, in order: D gene, V gene, clone size, J gene, CDR3 DNA, CDR3 protein. The D gene is left open where the match is weak. A row's size may be missing; if present it is once, few, many or a size class.

>TRBD1|TRBV5-1|.|TRBJ2-5
TGCGCCAGCAGCTTGGGGCCGGGACAGGGTAACCAAGAGACCCAGTACTTC
CASSLGPGQGNQETQYF
>TRBD1|TRBV28|.|TRBJ1-1
TGTGCCAGCAGTGATCCGGGACAGGGCGCTTTCTTT
CASSDPGQGAFF
>.|TRBV29-1|.|TRBJ1-1
TGCAGCGTTGAAACTGGCGGGTGGGCGGAGACTGAAGCTTTCTTT
CSVETGGWAETEAFF
>.|TRBV11-2|.|TRBJ1-1
TGTGCCAGCAGCTTATATACAGGGAGGGATGCTTTCTTT
CASSLYTGRDAFF
>.|TRBV9|few|TRBJ1-2
TGTGCCAGCAGCTCCCAGGGGTCTAACTATGGCTACACCTTC
CASSSQGSNYGYTF
>.|TRBV7-8|.|TRBJ2-7
TGTGCCAGCAGCTTAGTGATGGGGTTTCCGAGCTCCTACGAGCAGTACTTC
CASSLVMGFPSSYEQYF
>.|TRBV5-1|few|TRBJ1-1
TGCGCCAGCAGCTCGACAGGGAACACTGAAGCTTTCTTT
CASSSTGNTEAFF
>TRBD2|TRBV7-2|few|TRBJ2-1
TGTGCCAGCAGCTTAGAGCCCCTAGCGGCCCCCAGCTCCTACAATGAGCAGTTCTTC
CASSLEPLAAPSSYNEQFF
>TRBD2|TRBV10-2|.|TRBJ2-5
TGCGCCAGCGGGAGGCTAGCGGAAGAGACCCAGTACTTC
CASGRLAEETQYF
>TRBD1|TRBV28|.|TRBJ2-7
TGTGCCAGCAGTTTGCCAGGGGGATCCTACGAGCAGTACTTC
CASSLPGGSYEQYF
>.|TRBV4-1|.|TRBJ1-2
TGCGCCAGCAGCCAAGAAGGGGCAGGGGCTGTATATGGCTACACCTTC
CASSQEGAGAVYGYTF
>TRBD1|TRBV5-1|.|TRBJ1-1
TGCGCCAGCAGCCTGTTGGGGACAGCAAATGCATGGGACACTGAAGCTTTCTTT
CASSLLGTANAWDTEAFF
>.|TRBV6-6|.|TRBJ1-4
TGTGCCAGCAGTTACTCGGAAAAACTGTTTTTT
CASSYSEKLFF
>.|TRBV2|once|TRBJ2-3
TGTGCCAGCAGCGCCGGCCAAATCGATACAGATACGCAGTATTTT
CASSAGQIDTDTQYF
>.|TRBV6-1|.|TRBJ2-1
TGTGCCAGCAGCCTTGGGAGCGACAATGAGCAGTTCTTC
CASSLGSDNEQFF
>.|TRBV7-9|.|TRBJ1-2
TGTGCCAGCAGCTCGAGAGCGGGGGTTTTTAGCTACACCTTC
CASSSRAGVFSYTF
>.|TRBV10-3|few|TRBJ2-1
TGTGCCATCAGGAGAGAGAGCGGAGACCACAATGAGCAGTTCTTC
CAIRRESGDHNEQFF
>TRBD1|TRBV5-6|.|TRBJ1-3
TGTGCCAGCAGCTACGGGACAGGGTCTGGAAACACCATATATTTT
CASSYGTGSGNTIYF
>TRBD2|TRBV27|.|TRBJ2-5
TGTGCCAGCCACTTGGGGACTAGCGGGAGTATGGGGGAGACCCAGTACTTC
CASHLGTSGSMGETQYF
>.|TRBV7-8|.|TRBJ1-2
TGTGCCAGCAGCCCGAGGGGGGGAAACTATGGCTACACCTTC
CASSPRGGNYGYTF
>.|TRBV18|.|TRBJ1-3
TGTGCCAGCTCACCCCTCACAGGAGAAGGAAACACCATATATTTT
CASSPLTGEGNTIYF
>TRBD1|TRBV29-1|.|TRBJ2-5
TGCAGCTTTGAAGGGGGCGGAGAGACCCAGTACTTC
CSFEGGGETQYF
>.|TRBV6-1|many|TRBJ1-1
TGTGCCAGCAGTGAAATTGGACCCCAGGCAACTTTCTTT
CASSEIGPQATFF
>TRBD2|TRBV30|.|TRBJ2-7
TGTGCATCCGGGCGGGGGGCTTACGAGCAGTACTTC
CASGRGAYEQYF
>.|TRBV19|.|TRBJ2-7
TGTGCCAGTAGTCCCGGATCGCCCTACGAGCAGTACTTC
CASSPGSPYEQYF
>.|TRBV18|.|TRBJ1-2
TGTGCCAGCTCAGAAGACCGTCAGGTCTATGGCTACACCTTC
CASSEDRQVYGYTF
>.|TRBV10-2|few|TRBJ1-5
TGCGCCAGCAGTGACCACAGACAGCCCCAGCATTTT
CASSDHRQPQHF
>TRBD2|TRBV5-1|.|TRBJ2-1
TGCGCCAGCAGCTTGGCCCTAGCGGGAGGGAATGAGCAGTTCTTC
CASSLALAGGNEQFF
>.|TRBV9|.|TRBJ1-3
TGTGCCAGCAGCGTGGGATTGGGACTCCCCTCTGGAAACACCATATATTTT
CASSVGLGLPSGNTIYF
>TRBD2|TRBV6-1|.|TRBJ2-3
TGTGCCAGCAAGGGACTAGCGGGAGGGCCAGATACGCAGTATTTT
CASKGLAGGPDTQYF
>.|TRBV4-2|.|TRBJ1-6
TGTGCCAGCAGCCAAGAATGGCAGGGGAACTCACCCCTCCACTTT
CASSQEWQGNSPLHF
>.|TRBV29-1|.|TRBJ2-7
TGCAGCGTTGAAGGGAGCCAGGGAATCCACGAGCAGTACTTC
CSVEGSQGIHEQYF
>.|TRBV7-2|once|TRBJ2-1
TGTGCCAGCAGCTTGAGGGCCTCCTACAATGAGCAGTTCTTC
CASSLRASYNEQFF
>TRBD1|TRBV7-2|.|TRBJ2-7
TGTGCCAGCACCTCAGGGGGCGGTTGGGGGTACGAGCAGTACTTC
CASTSGGGWGYEQYF
>.|TRBV4-2|once|TRBJ2-7
TGTGCCAGCAGCCCCGGGCCACGCTACGAGCAGTACTTC
CASSPGPRYEQYF
>.|TRBV5-1|.|TRBJ2-7
TGCGCCAGCAGCTTGGAGGGATCCAAGGGGGAGCAGTACTTC
CASSLEGSKGEQYF
>TRBD2|TRBV5-1|.|TRBJ2-1
TGCGCCAGCAGCTTGGCGGCGGGAGGTAACGATGAGCAGTTCTTC
CASSLAAGGNDEQFF
>TRBD1|TRBV14|many|TRBJ1-2
TGTGCCAGCAGCCAAGAAGCCGGGGGACAGAACTATGGCTACACCTTC
CASSQEAGGQNYGYTF
>TRBD1|TRBV7-2|.|TRBJ1-6
TGTGCCAGCAGCCCCCAGACAGGGGGCGGGTCACCCCTCCACTTT
CASSPQTGGGSPLHF